The clone carrying this T cell receptor beta chain was picked up a small number of times. Unmatched junction bases numbered 6, after V lost 0 bases and J lost 3 bases. The CDR3 contains 17 residues. CDR1 is LNHNV and CDR2 is YYDKDF in the germline V gene (reference sequence). The data are from a study of patients and donors after allogeneic stem cell transplantation. In TCRdb, the RT-PCR reads were re-called with MiXCR into one record per CDR3 protein. The sample shows some 880,000 distinct CDR3 sequences, 15% to 20% of them seen only once. This chain links TRBV15 with TRBJ2-2; TRBD2 matches 8 bases. Source material: blood, either unsorted or a sorted T cell fraction (not recorded which). The sequence was collected from a human donor who was either an allogeneic HSCT recipient or a stem cell or donor lymphocyte infusion donor (not recorded which). It is not recorded whose cells these are; they may come from a transplant donor. In nucleotides, the CDR3 is TGTGCCACCAGCAGAGAACCGGGACTAGGGTACACCGGGGAGCTGTTTTTT. Translating it yields CATSREPGLGYTGELFF.